Below, one T cell receptor beta chain is given with its context. The target antigen is unknown. This sample is part of a study of cytomegalovirus exposure and HLA in healthy donors. Whole-study context: HLA-typed donors were the source of about 85 million unique TCRs, which an early data release held.

Notes on the study in general: CMV antigen specificity of three CMV-associated chains was confirmed in vitro. Investigators reported about 160 TCR beta chains as tied to cytomegalovirus. In an earlier analysis, most TCR beta V segments were productive about 87% or about 30% of the time.

Amplification used 60 Vbeta primers and 13 Jbeta primers. Measured with immunoSEQ multiplex PCR; TCRdb has only the in-frame clones, and not every one. The repertoire consists of nearly 300,000 clones, with approximately 90% occurring once and the leading ten covering approximately 4.3%. This CDR3 is built from 14 residues. Per the germline V gene, CDR1 is MNHEY and CDR2 is SVGAGI. Between the trimmed V and J ends, which lost 7 bases and 2 bases, there was a span of 13 bases. The TCR sequence derives from a man in his forties in good health and CMV-seropositive. The rearrangement uses TRBV6-5 and TRBJ2-3; possible D gene TRBD2, 5 bases. Sequencing was carried out using PBMCs. In DNA, the CDR3 is TGTGCCAGCAAGCGTAGACGGGACACAGATACGCAGTATTTT. It specifies CASKRRRDTDTQYF.